Reported below is one T cell receptor beta chain. The sample originates from a study of blood T cell repertoires in COVID-19. On the study more broadly: The United States, Italy and Spain provided the acute and convalescent COVID-19 samples.

The data were produced by immunoSEQ multiplex PCR, yet TCRdb's version contains in-frame clones alone and is incomplete. The sample yields a few hundred thousand clones, around 85% seen once. V lost 3 bases and J lost 8; bases outside the gene matches: 11. The V gene's germline CDR1 is MRHNA and CDR2 SNTAGT. The CDR3 extends over 16 amino acids. Sequencing used PBMCs or T cells enriched from blood (not recorded which). This receptor was taken from a woman between 40 and 50 years old with acute COVID-19. V usage is TRBV6-4 and J usage is TRBJ2-1; 9 bases line up with TRBD2. In nucleotides, the CDR3 is TGTGCCAGCAGTGAGGGCGGTAGCGGGAGTGGAGATGAGCAGTTCTTC. Translation gives CASSEGGSGSGDEQFF.